This TCR beta chain emerged from a study of blood T cells in healthy people across ages. Donors ranged from about 6 to 90 years old and were healthy Caucasians in Russia. Next came a second PCR, run for 7 to 11 cycles, which used a sample-barcoded 5' primer along with a J-beta primer mix. TCRdb passed the 5' RACE reads through MiXCR, listing each CDR3 protein once. The sample records around 800,000 distinct CDR3 sequences, approximately 65% being singletons. This clonotype was counted between two and nine times. The material sequenced was blood. This receptor was obtained from a man aged 30 to 45 in good health.

The CDR3 is CASTGGTEAFF. The CDR3 DNA is TGTGCCAGCACCGGCGGCACTGAAGCTTTCTTT. V gene TRBV2 combines with J gene TRBJ1-1; D not resolved. Germline CDR1 and CDR2: SNHLY and FYNNEI. Trimming took off 7 bases at V and 4 bases at J, with 7 bases between the two ends. This CDR3 is 11 amino acids long.